This T cell receptor beta chain derives from a study of blood T cells in healthy people across ages. The use of a sample-barcoded 5' primer and a J-beta primer mix characterized a second PCR of about 6 to 12 cycles. TCRdb ran MiXCR on the 5' RACE reads and lists one entry per CDR3 protein. The data contain approximately 730,000 distinct CDR3 sequences, about 55% of them seen just once; the ten biggest clones take up around 40%. The CDR3 is 15 residues long. Germline CDR1 and CDR2: SNHLY and FYNNEI. The TCR was taken from a man at least 80 years old in good health. Sequenced input: blood. The chain couples TRBV2 to TRBJ2-7; 9 bases align to TRBD2. TRBJ2-5 explains the end of the DNA better; the J call may be wrong. The chain's CDR3 is CASSEVLAGVGTQYF. The CDR3, as DNA: TGTGCCAGCAGTGAAGTACTAGCGGGCGTGGGGACCCAGTACTTC.